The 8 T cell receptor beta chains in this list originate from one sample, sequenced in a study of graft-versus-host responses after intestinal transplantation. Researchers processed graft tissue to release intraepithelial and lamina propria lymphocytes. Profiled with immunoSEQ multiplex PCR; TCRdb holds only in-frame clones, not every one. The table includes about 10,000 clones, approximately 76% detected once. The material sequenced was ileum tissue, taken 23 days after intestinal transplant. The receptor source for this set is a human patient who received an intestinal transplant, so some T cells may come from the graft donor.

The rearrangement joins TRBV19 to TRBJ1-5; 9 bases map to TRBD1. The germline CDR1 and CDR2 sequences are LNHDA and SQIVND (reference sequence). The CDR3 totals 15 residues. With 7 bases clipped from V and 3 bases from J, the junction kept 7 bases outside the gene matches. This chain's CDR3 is CASNPTGGHNQPQHF. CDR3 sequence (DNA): TGTGCCAGTAATCCCACAGGGGGCCACAATCAGCCCCAGCATTTT.

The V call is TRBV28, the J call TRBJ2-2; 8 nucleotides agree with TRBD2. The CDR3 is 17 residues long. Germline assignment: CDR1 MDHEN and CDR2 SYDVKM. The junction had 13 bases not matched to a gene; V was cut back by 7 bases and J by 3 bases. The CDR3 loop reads CASTTDGTSGYTGELFF. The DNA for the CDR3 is TGTGCCAGCACCACGGACGGAACTAGCGGTTACACCGGGGAGCTGTTTTTT.

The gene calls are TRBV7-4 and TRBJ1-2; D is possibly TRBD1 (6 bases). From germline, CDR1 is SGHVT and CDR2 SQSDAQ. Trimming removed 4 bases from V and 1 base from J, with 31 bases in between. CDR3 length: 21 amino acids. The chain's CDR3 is CASSSTDRNGQPPSDNYGYTF. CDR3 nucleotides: TGTGCCAGCAGCTCGACGGATCGGAACGGACAGCCTCCTTCTGATAACTATGGCTACACCTTC.

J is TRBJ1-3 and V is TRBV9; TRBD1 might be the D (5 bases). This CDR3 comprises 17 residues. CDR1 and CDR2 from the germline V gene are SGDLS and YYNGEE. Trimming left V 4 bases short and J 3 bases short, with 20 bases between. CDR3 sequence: CASSLGSRQIGGNTIYF. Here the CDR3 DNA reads TGTGCCAGCAGCCTAGGGTCGAGACAGATTGGTGGAAACACCATATATTTT. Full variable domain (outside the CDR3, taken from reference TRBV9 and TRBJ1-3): DSGVTQTPKHLITATGQRVTLRCSPRSGDLSVYWYQQSLDQGLQFLIQYYNGEERAKGNILERFSAQQFPDLHSELNLSSLELGDSALYFCASSLGSRQIGGNTIYFGEGSWLTVV.

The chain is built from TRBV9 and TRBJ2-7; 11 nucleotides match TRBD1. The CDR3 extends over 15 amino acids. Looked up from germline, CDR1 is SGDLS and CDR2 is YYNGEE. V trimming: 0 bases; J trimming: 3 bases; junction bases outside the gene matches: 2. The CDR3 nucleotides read TGTGCCAGCAGCGTAGCGGGACAGGGGGACTACGAGCAGTACTTC. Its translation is CASSVAGQGDYEQYF.

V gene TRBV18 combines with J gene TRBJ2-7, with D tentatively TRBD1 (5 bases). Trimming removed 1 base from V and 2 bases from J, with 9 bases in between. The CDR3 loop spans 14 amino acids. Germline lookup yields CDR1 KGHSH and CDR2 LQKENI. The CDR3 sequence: CASSPRGEPYEQYF. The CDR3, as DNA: TGTGCCAGCTCACCACGGGGCGAGCCCTACGAGCAGTACTTC.

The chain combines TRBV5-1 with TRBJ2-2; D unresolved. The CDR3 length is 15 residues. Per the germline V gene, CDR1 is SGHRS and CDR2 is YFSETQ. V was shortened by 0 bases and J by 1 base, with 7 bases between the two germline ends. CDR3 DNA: TGCGCCAGCAGCTTGGAGGTAGTGAACACCGGGGAGCTGTTTTTT. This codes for CASSLEVVNTGELFF. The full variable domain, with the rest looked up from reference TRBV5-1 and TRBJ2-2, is KAGVTQTPRYLIKTRGQQVTLSCSPISGHRSVSWYQQTPGQGLQFLFEYFSETQRNKGNFPGRFSGRQFSNSRSEMNVSTLELGDSALYLCASSLEVVNTGELFFGEGSRLTVL.

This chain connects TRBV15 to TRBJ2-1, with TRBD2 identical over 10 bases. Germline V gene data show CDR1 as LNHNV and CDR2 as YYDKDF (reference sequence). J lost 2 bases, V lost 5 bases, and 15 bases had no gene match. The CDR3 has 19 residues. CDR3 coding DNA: TGTGCCACCAGCCTGGCCGGACAGGTCGGACTAGCGGCCTACAATGAGCAGTTCTTC. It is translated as CATSLAGQVGLAAYNEQFF. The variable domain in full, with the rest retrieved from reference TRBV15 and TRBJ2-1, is DAMVIQNPRYQVTQFGKPVTLSCSQTLNHNVMYWYQQKSSQAPKLLFHYYDKDFNNEADTPDNFQSRRPNTSFCFLDIRSPGLGDTAMYLCATSLAGQVGLAAYNEQFFGPGTRLTVL.